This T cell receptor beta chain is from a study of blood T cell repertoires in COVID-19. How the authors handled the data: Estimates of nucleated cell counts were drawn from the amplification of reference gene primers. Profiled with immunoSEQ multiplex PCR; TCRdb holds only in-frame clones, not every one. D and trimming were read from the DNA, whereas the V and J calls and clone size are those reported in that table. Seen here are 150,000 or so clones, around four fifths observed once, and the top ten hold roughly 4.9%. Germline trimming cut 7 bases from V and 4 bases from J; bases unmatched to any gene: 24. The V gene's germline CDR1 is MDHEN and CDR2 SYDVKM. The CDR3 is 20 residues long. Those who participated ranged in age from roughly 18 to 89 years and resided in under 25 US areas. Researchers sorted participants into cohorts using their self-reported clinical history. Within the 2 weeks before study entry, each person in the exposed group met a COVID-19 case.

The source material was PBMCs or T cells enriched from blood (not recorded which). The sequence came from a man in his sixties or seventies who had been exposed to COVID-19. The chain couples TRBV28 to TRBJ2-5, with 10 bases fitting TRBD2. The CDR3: CASTTYPWQGESGRGETQYF. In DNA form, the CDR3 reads TGTGCCAGCACAACCTACCCTTGGCAAGGGGAGAGCGGGAGGGGAGAGACCCAGTACTTC. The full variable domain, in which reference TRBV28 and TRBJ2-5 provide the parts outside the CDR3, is DVKVTQSSRYLVKRTGEKVFLECVQDMDHENMFWYRQDPGLGLRLIYFSYDVKMKEKGDIPEGYSVSREKKERFSLILESASTNQTSMYLCASTTYPWQGESGRGETQYFGPGTRLLVL.